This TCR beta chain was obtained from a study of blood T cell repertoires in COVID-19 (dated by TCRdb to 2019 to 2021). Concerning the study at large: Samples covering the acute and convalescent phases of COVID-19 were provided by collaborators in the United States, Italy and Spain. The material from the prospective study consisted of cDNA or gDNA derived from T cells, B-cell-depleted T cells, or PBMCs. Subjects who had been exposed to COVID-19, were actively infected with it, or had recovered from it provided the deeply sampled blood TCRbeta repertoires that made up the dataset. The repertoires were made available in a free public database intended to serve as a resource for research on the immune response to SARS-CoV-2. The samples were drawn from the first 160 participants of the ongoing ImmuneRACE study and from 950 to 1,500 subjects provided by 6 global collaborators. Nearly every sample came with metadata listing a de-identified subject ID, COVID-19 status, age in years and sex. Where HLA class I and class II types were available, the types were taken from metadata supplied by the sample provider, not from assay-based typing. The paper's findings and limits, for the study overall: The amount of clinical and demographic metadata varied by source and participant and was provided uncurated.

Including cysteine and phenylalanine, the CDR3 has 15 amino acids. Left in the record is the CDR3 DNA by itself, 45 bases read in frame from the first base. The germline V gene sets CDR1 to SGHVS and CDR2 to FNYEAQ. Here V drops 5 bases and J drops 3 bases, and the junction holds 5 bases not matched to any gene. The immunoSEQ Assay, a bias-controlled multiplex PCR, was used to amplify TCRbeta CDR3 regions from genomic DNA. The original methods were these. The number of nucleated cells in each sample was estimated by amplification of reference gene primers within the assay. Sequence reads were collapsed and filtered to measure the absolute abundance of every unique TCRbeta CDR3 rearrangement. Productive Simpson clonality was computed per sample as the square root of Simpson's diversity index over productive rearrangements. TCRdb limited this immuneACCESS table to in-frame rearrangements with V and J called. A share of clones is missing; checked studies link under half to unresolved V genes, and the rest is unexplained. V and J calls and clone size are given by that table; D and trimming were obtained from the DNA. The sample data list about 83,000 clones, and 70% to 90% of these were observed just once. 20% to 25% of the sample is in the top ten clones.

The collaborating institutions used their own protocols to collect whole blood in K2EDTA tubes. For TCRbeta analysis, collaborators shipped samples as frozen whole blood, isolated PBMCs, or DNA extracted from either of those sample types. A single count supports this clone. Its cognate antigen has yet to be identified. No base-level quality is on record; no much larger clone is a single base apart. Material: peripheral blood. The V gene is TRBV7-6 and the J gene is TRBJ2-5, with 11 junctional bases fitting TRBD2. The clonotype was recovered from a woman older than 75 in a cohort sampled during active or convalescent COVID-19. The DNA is TGTGCCAGCAGCCCAGCACTAGCGGGAGAAGAGACCCAGTACTTC. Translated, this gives CASSPALAGEETQYF.